This passage covers 3 T cell receptor beta chains from one sample sequenced in a study of blood T cell repertoires in COVID-19. The assay was immunoSEQ multiplex PCR, and TCRdb's table has in-frame clones only and misses some. This sample has about 42,000 clones, with approximately 85% found just once. Material for sequencing was peripheral blood. The receptors were gathered from a woman in her 70s in a cohort sampled during active COVID-19.

The chain carries TRBV4-3 and TRBJ2-2, with D unresolved. Germline values: CDR1 LGHNA, CDR2 YSLEER. CDR3 length: 14 residues. V gave up 0 bases and J gave up 5 bases, with 7 bases separating them. CDR3 residues: CASSQELMTGELFF. The CDR3 bases are TGCGCCAGCAGCCAAGAATTAATGACCGGGGAGCTGTTTTTT.

The chain combines TRBV4-1 with TRBJ1-1, with 7 bases fitting TRBD1. CDR1 is MGHRA, CDR2 YSYEKL, per germline. CDR3 size: 16 residues. The J segment lost 0 bases and the V segment lost 6 bases, leaving 10 bases of the junction unmatched. The CDR3 coding sequence is TGCGCCAGCAGTCAACGTGAAGGGACAGTGAACACTGAAGCTTTCTTT. It translates to CASSQREGTVNTEAFF.

The gene calls are TRBV7-3 and TRBJ1-1, with a weak D call TRBD1 (5 bases). V was shortened by 5 bases and J by 6 bases, with 19 bases between the two germline ends. The length of the CDR3 is 15 residues. Per germline, CDR1 SGHTA and CDR2 FQGTGA. The CDR3: CASSPQSGRVAEAFF. CDR3 DNA: TGTGCCAGCAGCCCCCAGTCCGGCAGGGTCGCTGAAGCTTTCTTT.